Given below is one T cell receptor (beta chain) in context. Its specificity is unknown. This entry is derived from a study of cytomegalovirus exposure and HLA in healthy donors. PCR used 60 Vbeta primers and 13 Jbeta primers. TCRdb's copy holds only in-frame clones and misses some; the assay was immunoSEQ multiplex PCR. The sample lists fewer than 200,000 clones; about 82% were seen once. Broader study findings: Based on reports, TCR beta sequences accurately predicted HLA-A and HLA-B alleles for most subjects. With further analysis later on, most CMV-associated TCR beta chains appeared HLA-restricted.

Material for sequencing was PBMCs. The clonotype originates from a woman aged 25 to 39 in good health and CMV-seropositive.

CDR3 sequence: CASSKQAAGYEQYF. CDR3 coding DNA: TGCGCCAGCAGTAAGCAGGCCGCAGGGTACGAGCAGTACTTC. V is TRBV5-1 and J is TRBJ2-7, with a weak D call TRBD1 (5 bases). V gave up 5 bases and J gave up 4 bases, with 16 bases separating them. Germline values: CDR1 SGHRS, CDR2 YFSETQ. The CDR3 spans 14 residues.